What follows are 3 T cell receptor beta chains derived from one specimen sequenced in a study of T cells in Graves' hyperthyroidism and ophthalmopathy. Researchers took RNA transcripts and amplified the TCR beta CDR3 regions from them. Using the HTBI primer set, a first-round RT-PCR was run on the TCR CDR3. TCRdb used MiXCR to reprocess the multiplex PCR reads, holding one entry per CDR3 protein. The table has roughly 500,000 distinct CDR3 sequences, 40% to 50% seen once. Material: peripheral blood or thyroid tissue (not recorded which). The receptors were gathered from an adult woman with Graves' disease, either hyperthyroidism or ophthalmopathy (not recorded which).

Here the CDR3 DNA reads TGCAGTGCTACGGACAGGACAGCCTACGAGCAGTACTTC. Translation: CSATDRTAYEQYF. V and J are TRBV20-1 and TRBJ2-7, with 7 nucleotides matching TRBD1. The germline V gene has CDR1 DFQATT and CDR2 SNEGSKA (reference sequence). This CDR3 is built from 13 residues. J lost 2 bases, V lost 4 bases, and 5 bases had no gene match.

This clonotype was detected ten times or more. The DNA of the CDR3 is TGTGCCAGTAGTATAGACCATTACACCGGGGAGCTGTTTTTT. Its translation is CASSIDHYTGELFF. This chain joins TRBV19 and TRBJ2-2; D gene unclear. The V gene's germline CDR1 is LNHDA and CDR2 SQIVND (reference sequence). The CDR3 consists of 14 residues. Trimming pared 0 bases from V and 3 bases from J, leaving 5 bases between.

In this sample, this clonotype turned up a few times. V usage is TRBV5-1 and J usage is TRBJ1-5; D is ambiguous. V lost 2 bases to trimming and J lost 6 bases, with 9 bases between them. CDR1 and CDR2 from the germline V gene are SGHRS and YFSETQ. This CDR3 contains 13 residues. As DNA, the CDR3 is TGCGCCAGCAGCTTTGATGGACCTCAGCCCCAGCATTTT. Amino acids: CASSFDGPQPQHF.